The T cell receptor beta chain under discussion was sequenced for a study of T cell repertoires in cytomegalovirus infection. As for the study in general: CMV infection plus the matching HLA type was flagged by public TCR beta signatures.

There are a few counts of this clonotype. Its antigen is undetermined. V lost 8 bases to trimming and J lost 2 bases, with 20 bases between them. The CDR3 has 16 amino acids. Per germline, CDR1 MDHEN and CDR2 SYDVKM. TCRdb analysed the reads with MiXCR anew, one entry per CDR3 protein. The data contain about a million distinct CDR3 sequences, roughly 30% of them seen just once; the ten biggest clones take up around 15%. This sequence was found in a human donor in good health (CMV status not recorded). Some clones in this sample may be carry-over from other donors' samples. The genes are TRBV28 and TRBJ2-3, with a weak D call TRBD2 (5 bases). This specimen consisted of cultured CD8+ T cells from PBMCs, obtained from culture after CMV antigen stimulation. CDR3 DNA sequence: TGTGCCAGCGGTATTAACGGGGAAGGGATCACAGATACGCAGTATTTT. As protein: CASGINGEGITDTQYF. Variable domain in full (rest from reference TRBV28 and TRBJ2-3): DVKVTQSSRYLVKRTGEKVFLECVQDMDHENMFWYRQDPGLGLRLIYFSYDVKMKEKGDIPEGYSVSREKKERFSLILESASTNQTSMYLCASGINGEGITDTQYFGPGTRLTVL.